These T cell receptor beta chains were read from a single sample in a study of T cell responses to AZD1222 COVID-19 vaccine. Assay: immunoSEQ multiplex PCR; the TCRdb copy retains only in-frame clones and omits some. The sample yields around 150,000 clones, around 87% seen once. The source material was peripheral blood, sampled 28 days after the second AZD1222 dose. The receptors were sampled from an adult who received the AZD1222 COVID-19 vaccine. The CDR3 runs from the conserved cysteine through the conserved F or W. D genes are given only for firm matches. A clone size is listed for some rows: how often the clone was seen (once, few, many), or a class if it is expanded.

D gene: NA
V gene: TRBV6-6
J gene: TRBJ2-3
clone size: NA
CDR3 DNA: TGTGCCAGCAGTTACTCGGCCTACAACTCAGATACGCAGTATTTT
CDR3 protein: CASSYSAYNSDTQYF

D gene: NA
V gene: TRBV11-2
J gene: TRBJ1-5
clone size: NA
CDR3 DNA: TGTGCCAGCAGCTTAGGACAGGAAGAACCCCAGCATTTT
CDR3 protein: CASSLGQEEPQHF

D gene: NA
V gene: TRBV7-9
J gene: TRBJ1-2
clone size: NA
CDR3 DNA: TGTGCCAGCAGATACGCCAGTTCGGCTGGCTACACCTTC
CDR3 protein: CASRYASSAGYTF

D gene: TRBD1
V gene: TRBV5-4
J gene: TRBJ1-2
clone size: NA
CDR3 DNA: TGTGCCAGCAGGACGACAGGGGCATGGGATGGCTACACCTTC
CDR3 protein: CASRTTGAWDGYTF

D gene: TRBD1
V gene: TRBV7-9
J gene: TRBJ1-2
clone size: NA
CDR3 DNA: TGTGCCAGCAGCTTAGCGGACAGGATCGTAGTCTACACCTTC
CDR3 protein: CASSLADRIVVYTF

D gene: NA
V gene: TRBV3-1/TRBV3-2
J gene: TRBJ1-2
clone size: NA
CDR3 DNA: TGTGCCAGCAGCCAGCTTCGGGGGTCCTATGGCTACACCTTC
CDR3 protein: CASSQLRGSYGYTF

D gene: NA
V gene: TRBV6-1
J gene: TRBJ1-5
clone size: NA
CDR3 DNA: TGTGCCAGCAGTGAAGCTGGTCAGCCCCAGCATTTT
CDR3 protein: CASSEAGQPQHF

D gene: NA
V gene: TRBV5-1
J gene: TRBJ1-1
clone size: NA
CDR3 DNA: TGCGCCAGCAGCTTTTTACAGGGTAACCTGAACACTGAAGCTTTCTTT
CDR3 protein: CASSFLQGNLNTEAFF

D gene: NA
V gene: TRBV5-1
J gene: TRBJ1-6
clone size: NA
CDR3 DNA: TGCGCCACCTCAGCGGTGGGGGCCTATTCACCCCTCCACTTT
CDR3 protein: CATSAVGAYSPLHF

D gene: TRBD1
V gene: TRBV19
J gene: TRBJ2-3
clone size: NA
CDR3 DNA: TGTGCCAGTAGCCTGGACAGGCGCACAGATACGCAGTATTTT
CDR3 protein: CASSLDRRTDTQYF

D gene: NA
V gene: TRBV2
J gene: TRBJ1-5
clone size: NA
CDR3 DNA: TGTGCCAGCAGTGAGACAGGTCCTAATCAGCCCCAGCATTTT
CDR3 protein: CASSETGPNQPQHF

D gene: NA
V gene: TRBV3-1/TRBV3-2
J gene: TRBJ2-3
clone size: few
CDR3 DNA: TGTGCCAGCAGCCATAGAACTACGCAGTATTTT
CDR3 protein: CASSHRTTQYF

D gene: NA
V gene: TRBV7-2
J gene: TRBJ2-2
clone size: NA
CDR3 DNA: TGTGCCAGCAGCCCTAGGGGTACCGGGGAGCTGTTTTTT
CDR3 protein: CASSPRGTGELFF

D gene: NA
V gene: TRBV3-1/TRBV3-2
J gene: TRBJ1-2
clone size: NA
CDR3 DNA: TGTGCCAGCAGCCAAGTAGAGACGGGGCGGGGTGGCTACACCTTC
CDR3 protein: CASSQVETGRGGYTF

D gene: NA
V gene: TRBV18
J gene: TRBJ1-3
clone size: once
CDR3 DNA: TGTGCCAGCTCCCCCCTCCTGTCCTCTGGAAACACCATATATTTT
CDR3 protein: CASSPLLSSGNTIYF

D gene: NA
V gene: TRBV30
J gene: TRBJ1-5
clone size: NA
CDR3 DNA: TGTGCCTGGAGTAGGGATAGCAATCAGCCCCAGCATTTT
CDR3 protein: CAWSRDSNQPQHF

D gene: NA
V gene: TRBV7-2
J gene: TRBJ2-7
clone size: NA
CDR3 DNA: TGTGCCAGCAGCTCCCAAGGACCCCCGGCGCAGCAGTACTTC
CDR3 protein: CASSSQGPPAQQYF

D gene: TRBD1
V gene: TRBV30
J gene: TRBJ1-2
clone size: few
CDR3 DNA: TGTGCCTGGGGACAGGGGACTAGCTATGGCTACACCTTC
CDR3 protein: CAWGQGTSYGYTF

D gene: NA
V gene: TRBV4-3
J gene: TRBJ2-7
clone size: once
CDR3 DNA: TGCGCCAGCAGCCACTCTTCAGTGGGGGCCATCTACGAGCAGTACTTC
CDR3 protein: CASSHSSVGAIYEQYF

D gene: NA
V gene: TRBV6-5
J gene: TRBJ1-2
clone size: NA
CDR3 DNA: TGTGCCAGCAGGGTCCACGACAGGTGGGGCTACACCTTC
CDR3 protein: CASRVHDRWGYTF

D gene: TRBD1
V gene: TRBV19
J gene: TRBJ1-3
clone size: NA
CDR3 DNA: TGTGCCAGTAGTATCGGCGACAGGGCGGGAAACACCATATATTTT
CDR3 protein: CASSIGDRAGNTIYF

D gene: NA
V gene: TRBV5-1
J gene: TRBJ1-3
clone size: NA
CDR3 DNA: TGCGCCAGCAGCAGGGACCCTGGAAACACCATATATTTT
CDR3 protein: CASSRDPGNTIYF

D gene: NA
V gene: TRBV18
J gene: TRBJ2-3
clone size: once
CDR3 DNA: TGTGCCAGCTCACCAAAAAGCACAGATACGCAGTATTTT
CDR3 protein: CASSPKSTDTQYF

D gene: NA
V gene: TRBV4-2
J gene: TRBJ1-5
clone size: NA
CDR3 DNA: TGTGCCAGCAGCCAAGTCGATCAGCCCCAGCATTTT
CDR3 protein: CASSQVDQPQHF

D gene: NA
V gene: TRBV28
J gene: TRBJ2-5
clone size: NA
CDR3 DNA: TGTGCCAGCAGTTTAGCGGAGGGGGACGGGACCCAGTACTTC
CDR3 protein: CASSLAEGDGTQYF

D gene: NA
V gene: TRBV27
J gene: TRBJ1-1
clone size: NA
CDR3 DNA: TGTGCCAGCAGTTTAATGTTCGCGAACACTGAAGCTTTCTTT
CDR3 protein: CASSLMFANTEAFF

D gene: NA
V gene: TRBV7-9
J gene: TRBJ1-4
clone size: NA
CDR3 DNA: TGTGCCAGCAGCCGCGGGGGTGGACTGTTTTTT
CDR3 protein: CASSRGGGLFF

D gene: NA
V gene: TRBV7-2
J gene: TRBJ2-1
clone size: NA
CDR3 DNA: TGTGCCAGCACCTCTGGAGGGAGCTCCTACAATGAGCAGTTCTTC
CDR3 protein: CASTSGGSSYNEQFF

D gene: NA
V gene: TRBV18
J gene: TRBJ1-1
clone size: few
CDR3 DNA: TGTGCCAGCTCACTTGAGATCACCTACACTGAAGCTTTCTTT
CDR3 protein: CASSLEITYTEAFF

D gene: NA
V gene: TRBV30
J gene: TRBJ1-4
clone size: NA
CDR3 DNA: TGTGCCTGGAGTCTAGGCAGGGGAACTCAAAAACTGTTTTTT
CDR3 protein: CAWSLGRGTQKLFF

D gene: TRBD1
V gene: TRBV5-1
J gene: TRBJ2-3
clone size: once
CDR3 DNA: TGCGCCAGCAGCTGGACTCCGCACAGGGGGGATACGCAGTATTTT
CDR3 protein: CASSWTPHRGDTQYF

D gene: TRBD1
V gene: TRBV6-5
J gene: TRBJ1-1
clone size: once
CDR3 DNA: TGTGCCAGCAACACAATTCAGGGGGCGAGAACTGAAGCTTTCTTT
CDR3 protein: CASNTIQGARTEAFF

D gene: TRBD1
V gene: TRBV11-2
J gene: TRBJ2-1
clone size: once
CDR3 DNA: TGTGCCAGCAGTCAGACAGGGGGCATGGTAAATGAGCAGTTCTTC
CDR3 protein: CASSQTGGMVNEQFF

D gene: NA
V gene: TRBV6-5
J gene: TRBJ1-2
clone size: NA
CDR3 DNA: TGTGCCAGCAGTTACGTATCGGGGATTCAGGGCTACACCTTC
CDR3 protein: CASSYVSGIQGYTF

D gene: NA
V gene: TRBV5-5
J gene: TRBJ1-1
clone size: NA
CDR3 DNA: TGTGCCAGCAGCCCCCACCCTAGACAGGACCGGAACACTGAAGCTTTCTTT
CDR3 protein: CASSPHPRQDRNTEAFF

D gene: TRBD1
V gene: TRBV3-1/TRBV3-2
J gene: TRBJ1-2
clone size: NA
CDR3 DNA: TGTGCCAGCAGCCAAGAGGGACAGGGAATAAGAGGCTACACCTTC
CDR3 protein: CASSQEGQGIRGYTF

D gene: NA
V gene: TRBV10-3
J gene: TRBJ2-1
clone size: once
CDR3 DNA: TGTGCCATCAGCACCAAGGGAGCGGGTCCGCTCAATGAGCAGTTCTTC
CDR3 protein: CAISTKGAGPLNEQFF

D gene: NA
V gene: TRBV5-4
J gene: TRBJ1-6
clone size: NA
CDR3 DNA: TGTGCCAGCAGAACAGGGACGAAGAATAATTCACCCCTCCACTTT
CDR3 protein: CASRTGTKNNSPLHF

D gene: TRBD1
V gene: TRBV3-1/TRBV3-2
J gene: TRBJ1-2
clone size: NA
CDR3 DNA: TGTGCCAGCAGCCAAGCGGGGGGGACAGGAATTAACTATGGCTACACCTTC
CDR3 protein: CASSQAGGTGINYGYTF

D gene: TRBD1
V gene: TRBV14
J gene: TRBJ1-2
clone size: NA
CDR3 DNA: TGTGCCAGCAGCCAGCGGACAGGGGGCGCGGGAGGCTACACCTTC
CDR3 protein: CASSQRTGGAGGYTF

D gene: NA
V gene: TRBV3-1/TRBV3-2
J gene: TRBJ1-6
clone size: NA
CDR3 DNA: TGTGCCAGCAGCCAAGTGGGGGCACCCCTCCACTTT
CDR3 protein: CASSQVGAPLHF

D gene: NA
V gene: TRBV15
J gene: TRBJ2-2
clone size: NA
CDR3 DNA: TGTGCCTCTGGGGGGATGGCAGGGGACACCGGGGAGCTGTTTTTT
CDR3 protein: CASGGMAGDTGELFF

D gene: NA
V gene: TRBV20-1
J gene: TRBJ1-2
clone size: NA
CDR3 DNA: TGCAGTGCTAGATACCATGGCTACACCTTC
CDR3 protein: CSARYHGYTF

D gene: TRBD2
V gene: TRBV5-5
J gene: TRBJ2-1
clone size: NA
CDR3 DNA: TGTGCCAGCAGCCCGGCCGGGACTAGCGGGGCAGCCGAGCAGTTCTTC
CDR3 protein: CASSPAGTSGAAEQFF

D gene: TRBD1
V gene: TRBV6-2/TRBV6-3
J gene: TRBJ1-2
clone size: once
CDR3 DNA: TGTGCCAGCAGCATGGGACAGGGGGGTCATGGCTACACCTTC
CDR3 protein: CASSMGQGGHGYTF

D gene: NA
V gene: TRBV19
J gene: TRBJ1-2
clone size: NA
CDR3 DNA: TGTGCCAGTAGCCCTCGTCTGGGGGGTCCTGACCCTTACGGCTACACCTTC
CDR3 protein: CASSPRLGGPDPYGYTF

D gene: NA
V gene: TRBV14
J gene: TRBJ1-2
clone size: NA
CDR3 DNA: TGTGCCAGCAGCCAAGTGAACCGGGACTATGGCTACACCTTC
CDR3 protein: CASSQVNRDYGYTF

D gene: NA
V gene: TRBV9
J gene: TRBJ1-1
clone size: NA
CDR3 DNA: TGTGCCAGCAGCGTAGACCAGGTCGGCACTGAAGCTTTCTTT
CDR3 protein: CASSVDQVGTEAFF

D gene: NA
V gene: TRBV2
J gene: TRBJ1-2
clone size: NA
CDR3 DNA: TGTGCCAGCTTAGAGGGCTATGGCTACACCTTC
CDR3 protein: CASLEGYGYTF

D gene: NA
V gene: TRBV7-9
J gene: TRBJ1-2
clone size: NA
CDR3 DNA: TGTGCCAGCAGCTTAGCGCGGTTTTATGAAGGGACAAATGGCTACACCTTC
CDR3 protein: CASSLARFYEGTNGYTF

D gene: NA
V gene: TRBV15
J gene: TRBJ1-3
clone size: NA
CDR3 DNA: TGTGCCACCAGCAGAGTCACAGCAAGCTCTGGAAACACCATATATTTT
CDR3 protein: CATSRVTASSGNTIYF

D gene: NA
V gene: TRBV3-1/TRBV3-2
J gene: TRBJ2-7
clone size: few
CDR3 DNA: TGTGCCAGCAGCCATACAGGGGAGGGGCAGTACTTC
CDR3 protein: CASSHTGEGQYF

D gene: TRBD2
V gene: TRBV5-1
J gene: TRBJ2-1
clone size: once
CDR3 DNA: TGCGCCAGCAGCTTTGTTCTGGGGACTACCCTAAATGAGCAGTTCTTC
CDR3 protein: CASSFVLGTTLNEQFF

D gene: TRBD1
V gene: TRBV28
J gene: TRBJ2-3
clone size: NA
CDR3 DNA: TGTGCCAGCAGTTTCACGCCCCGACAGGGAATGACAGATACGCAGTATTTT
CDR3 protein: CASSFTPRQGMTDTQYF

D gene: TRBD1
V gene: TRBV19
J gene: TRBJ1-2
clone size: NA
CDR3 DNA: TGTGCCAGTAGTATAGCCCCCCGACAGGGAAATCTACAGGGCTACACCTTC
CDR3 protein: CASSIAPRQGNLQGYTF

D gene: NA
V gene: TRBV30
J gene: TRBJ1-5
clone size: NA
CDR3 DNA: TGTGCCCAATCAAAAGGGGGCAATCAGCCCCAGCATTTT
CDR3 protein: CAQSKGGNQPQHF

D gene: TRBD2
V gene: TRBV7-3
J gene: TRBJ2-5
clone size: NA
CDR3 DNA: TGTGCCAGCAGCCCCTCCAGCGGGGCGTACCAAGAGACCCAGTACTTC
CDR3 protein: CASSPSSGAYQETQYF

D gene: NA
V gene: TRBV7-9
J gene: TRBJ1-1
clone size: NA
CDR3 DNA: TGTGCCAGCAGCCCCCCGGGGGGGACTGAAGCTTTCTTT
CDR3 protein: CASSPPGGTEAFF

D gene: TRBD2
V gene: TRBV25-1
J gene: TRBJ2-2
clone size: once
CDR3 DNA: TGTGCCAGCCCCTATCGGGGGGGCCGGGACACCGGGGAGCTGTTTTTT
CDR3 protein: CASPYRGGRDTGELFF